This TCR beta chain was documented in a study of cytomegalovirus exposure and HLA in healthy donors. The PCR used 60 Vbeta and 13 Jbeta primers. As handled by the study authors: Unique TCR beta chains numbered 60 million to 100 million in a later analysis, with around 12 million shared. Clones were read by immunoSEQ multiplex PCR, and TCRdb kept only the in-frame ones, dropping some. V and J calls and clone size are copied from that table; D and trimming were computed from the DNA. The table lists 100,000 or so clones, about 80% of them singletons, with 5% to 5.5% in the top ten. Donors were ostensibly healthy at sampling, although undocumented immune exposures were probable. Germline V gives CDR1 MNHNS, CDR2 SASEGT. Between the trimmed V and J ends, which lost 6 bases and 4 bases, there was a span of 13 bases. This CDR3 has 14 residues. Study-level findings and limits: V- and J-gene trimming of TCR beta was linked (in a later analysis) to a missense DCLRE1C variant.

In regard to this clone: Its matching antigen is unknown.

The sample taken for sequencing was PBMCs. The sequence derives from a man younger than 45 in good health and CMV-seropositive. The chain links TRBV6-1 to TRBJ2-1, with a weak D call TRBD1 (6 bases). The CDR3 reads CASSPGQEYNEQFF. The DNA for the CDR3 is TGTGCCAGCAGCCCGGGACAAGAATACAATGAGCAGTTCTTC.